The T cell receptor (beta chain) described here comes from a study of T cell clusters in autoimmune cytopenias. About the research overall: Per sample, median TRB depth was 51,575 reads, yielding a median 2,350 distinct clonotypes. Study-wide results and limits: Healthy donors had approximately 3.3-fold more exclusive TRB clusters than active autoimmune hepatitis patients. A dominant lymphoma-associated repertoire apparently masked the cluster-lack signature in secondary cytopenia versus chronic lymphocytic leukemia.

Looked up from germline, CDR1 is SGHKS and CDR2 is YYEKEE (reference sequence). The CDR3 has 15 residues. This clonotype is deemed medium-sized by its frequency. Its target is unknown. TRB amplification used approximately 250 ng of peripheral blood genomic DNA. TRB rearrangements were amplified by touch-down multiplex PCR with mixed TRB-A/B primers. Reanalyzing the multiplex PCR reads, TCRdb keeps one entry per CDR3 protein, without DNA. The sample totals 2,700 or so distinct CDR3 sequences. The chain has TRBV5-5 and TRBJ1-5; TCRdb selects TRBD1, and the lack of DNA leaves this call unchecked. The sample consisted of peripheral blood. The receptor was isolated from a human donor with an autoimmune cytopenia, with autoimmune hepatitis or in good health (not recorded which). This CDR3 is CASTPGHRLDQPQHF.